These T cell receptor beta chains were read from a single sample in a study of blood T cell repertoires in COVID-19. Clones were sequenced by immunoSEQ multiplex PCR, and TCRdb holds only the in-frame ones, with some missing. Seen here are 150,000 to 180,000 clones, about 89% observed once, and the top ten hold 0.5% to 0.6%. Sequenced sample: peripheral blood. These receptors were collected from a middle-aged man with acute or convalescent COVID-19. The CDR3 runs from the conserved cysteine through the conserved F or W. Fields, in order: V gene, D gene, J gene, clone size, CDR3 protein, CDR3 DNA. A D gene is named only where the DNA matches it firmly. Clone size is stated in some rows and not others, as once, few, many or a class when expanded.

TRBV19,TRBD1,TRBJ1-5,.,CATSGQGGNQPQHF,TGTGCCACTTCAGGGCAGGGGGGCAATCAGCCCCAGCATTTT
TRBV2,.,TRBJ2-3,.,CASSDEGGYNWSTQYF,TGTGCCAGCAGTGATGAGGGCGGGTACAATTGGAGTACGCAGTATTTT
TRBV27,.,TRBJ1-1,.,CASTSSGGSNTEAFF,TGTGCCAGCACCTCGAGCGGGGGATCGAACACTGAAGCTTTCTTT
TRBV28,TRBD1,TRBJ1-1,.,CASTVTGMNTEAFF,TGTGCCAGCACAGTGACAGGGATGAACACTGAAGCTTTCTTT
TRBV7-8,.,TRBJ1-1,.,CASSMGPNTEAFF,TGTGCCAGCAGCATGGGGCCGAACACTGAAGCTTTCTTT
TRBV2,.,TRBJ1-1,.,CASSGRAVLNTEAFF,TGTGCCAGCAGTGGGCGGGCAGTTCTGAACACTGAAGCTTTCTTT
TRBV12-3/TRBV12-4,TRBD1,TRBJ1-2,.,CASSSRGLDGYTF,TGTGCCAGCAGTAGCAGGGGGCTCGATGGCTACACCTTC
TRBV7-2,.,TRBJ2-7,.,CASSFDGQSGQYF,TGTGCCAGCAGCTTTGATGGACAGTCTGGGCAGTACTTC
TRBV3-1/TRBV3-2,.,TRBJ2-1,.,CASSHGTYNEQFF,TGTGCCAGCAGCCACGGGACTTACAATGAGCAGTTCTTC
TRBV19,.,TRBJ2-7,.,CASSIDLGQFEQYF,TGTGCCAGTAGTATAGATCTCGGACAGTTCGAGCAGTACTTC
TRBV18,.,TRBJ2-2,.,CASSPMIKTTGELFF,TGTGCCAGCTCACCCATGATCAAAACTACCGGGGAGCTGTTTTTT
TRBV2,TRBD1,TRBJ1-2,.,CASKKGAGYGYTF,TGTGCCAGCAAAAAGGGGGCCGGCTATGGCTACACCTTC
TRBV6-2/TRBV6-3,.,TRBJ2-2,few,CASSYGSYTGELFF,TGTGCCAGCAGTTACGGCTCCTACACCGGGGAGCTGTTTTTT
TRBV5-1,TRBD1,TRBJ2-5,.,CASSLGQGEYF,TGCGCCAGCAGCCTCGGACAGGGCGAGTACTTC
TRBV27,.,TRBJ1-6,.,CASSQDRINSPLHF,TGTGCCAGCAGCCAGGATAGGATAAATTCACCCCTCCACTTT
TRBV28,TRBD1,TRBJ1-5,.,CASSSRDRFNQPQHF,TGTGCCAGCAGTTCCCGGGACAGGTTCAATCAGCCCCAGCATTTT
TRBV5-1,TRBD1,TRBJ1-1,.,CASLASPGQGGFNTEAFF,TGCGCCAGCCTCGCTTCCCCGGGACAGGGGGGATTTAACACTGAAGCTTTCTTT
TRBV29-1,TRBD1,TRBJ1-2,.,CSVGNRQGLSSGYTF,TGCAGCGTTGGAAACCGACAGGGTTTATCTTCGGGCTACACCTTC
TRBV7-9,.,TRBJ2-7,.,CASSTNLRDEQYF,TGTGCCAGCAGCACAAACCTCAGGGACGAGCAGTACTTC
TRBV4-3,.,TRBJ1-1,.,CASSQDTGGNTEAFF,TGCGCCAGCAGCCAAGATACCGGCGGCAACACTGAAGCTTTCTTT
TRBV2,.,TRBJ2-3,.,CASHGPGDTQYF,TGTGCCAGCCACGGGCCGGGGGACACGCAGTATTTT
TRBV30,TRBD1,TRBJ1-3,.,CAWRLGTGNRGYSGNTIYF,TGTGCCTGGAGACTCGGGACAGGGAACAGGGGCTACTCTGGAAACACCATATATTTT
TRBV27,.,TRBJ1-4,.,CASSLTGGNEKLFF,TGTGCCAGCAGTTTGACGGGGGGCAATGAAAAACTGTTTTTT
TRBV27,.,TRBJ2-7,.,CASSLRGIAYEQYF,TGTGCCAGCAGTTTAAGGGGGATCGCCTACGAGCAGTACTTC